The present T cell receptor beta chain was sequenced within a study of cytomegalovirus exposure and HLA in healthy donors (dated by TCRdb to 2016 to 2017). Regarding the research as a whole: According to an earlier analysis of 587 of the donors, about 179 million T cells yielded approximately 120 million unique TCR beta sequences and around 280 Gb of sequence data. Donor age, sex, ethnicity and CMV serostatus were collected together with the repertoire data. All discovery cohort repertoires had been generated using a single sequencing platform. Roughly five DR-DQ haplotypes were handled as single units for association and clustering, since linkage in the cohort was strong. Across around 400 genotyped donors of the cohort, an average of about 240,000 unique TCR beta nucleotide sequences per donor were sequenced, and 15% to 20% of those sequences were non-productive. A later analysis re-analyzed previously published TCR beta repertoires from 666 donors and added high-resolution HLA genotyping to study TCR occurrence patterns. An early release that covered about 600 HLA-typed donors contained 300 to 350 gigabases of sequencing data and tens of millions of unique TCR sequences. Among the approximately 400 genotyped donors, around 81% belonged to the genetic ancestry cluster associated with self-reported Caucasian donors. The aim of the study was to test whether cataloging public T cell receptors could identify signatures of past pathogen exposure. The study profiled the T cell repertoires of more than 500 subjects by immunosequencing and related them to cytomegalovirus serostatus. To predict cytomegalovirus infection status, the study combined high-throughput TCR immunosequencing, statistical association of individual TCRs with disease status, and machine learning. HLA typing included class I and class II loci at four-digit resolution. The later analysis used no new phenotypic data to find candidate immune exposures, relying instead on TCR beta sequences and their occurrence across donors. A separate validation cohort of 100 to 150 different subjects was used in addition to the 666-subject first cohort. In a later genetic analysis, genome-wide SNP genotypes for about 65% of the roughly 670 donors were used, and that subset was treated as a discovery cohort. To decide whether each TCR beta V gene segment behaved as functional or pseudogenic, an earlier analysis of some 600 of the donors relied on high-throughput TCR beta sequencing. Typing coverage differed by locus: A, B, C, DRB1 and DQB1 were typed in about 629-640 donors, DQA1 in about 510, DPA1 in 600 to 610, and DPB1 in roughly 450. Broader findings and caveats from the paper: Over 15 rarely observed V segments, including chromosome 9 orphons, were excluded from the earlier analysis of several hundred of the donors because counts were too low. At a false discovery rate of 0.05, a later analysis linked 16,000 or so TCR beta sequences to specific HLA alleles. The classifier was reported to diagnose cytomegalovirus status with high specificity and sensitivity in both the original cohort and the validation cohort. A later genetic analysis associated a missense DCLRE1C variant with V-gene and J-gene trimming of TCR beta chains, and an independent cohort replicated the association. The sequencing pipeline was judged likely to have produced a cluster of highly shared sequence variants as a technical artifact. A later analysis found that TCR association rates varied across HLA loci, with DRB1 alleles showing the most associated TCRs and HLA-C alleles the fewest. A later analysis found that HLA-associated TCR beta chains were more clonally expanded and had lower generation probabilities than equally common non-associated chains. In a later genetic analysis, fewer N-insertions in productive TCRs were reported among donors in an Asian-associated ancestry cluster than the approximately 710-donor mean. HLA typing was unavailable for some donors at each locus, so association tests used only the typed subset. Most TCR sequences were observed very rarely across donors, whereas some public TCRs were present in many individuals. It was suggested by the authors that the approach could potentially be generalized to other disease states and immunological phenotypes. According to a later analysis, most CMV-associated TCR beta chains appeared to be HLA-restricted, and the HLA associations seemed to be driven largely by CMV exposure. In vitro tests confirmed that a few of the cytomegalovirus-associated TCR beta chains recognize cytomegalovirus antigens. The cohort was sequenced for TCR beta chains only, and without alpha or paired-chain data the features that could be detected were limited. A total of around 150 TCR beta chains were listed by the study as associated with cytomegalovirus. For the cohort, immune exposure information was limited to CMV serostatus. A further reported finding was that TCR beta sequences accurately predicted the HLA-A and HLA-B alleles for most subjects in the first cohort. In a later analysis, several top co-occurrence clusters were reported to appear linked to parvovirus B19, influenza, CMV and Epstein-Barr virus. Sequencing depth was assumed to be roughly uniform across donors in the presence/absence analyses, though that assumption may not hold. Because the 87-base-pair reads could not distinguish some IMGT-functional V segments, including TRBV6-2 and TRBV6-3, those segments were excluded. In an earlier analysis of over 550 of the donors, most TCR beta V segments were observed in productive rearrangements about 90% or about 30% of the time, broadly matching IMGT annotations. Strong co-occurrence of HLA alleles, especially DR and DQ, made assigning TCR associations to individual alleles difficult. Correlated functional status among segregating V segments might be attributable to linkage disequilibrium, but an unknown experimental factor could not be ruled out.

The library was built by means of the immunoSEQ multiplex PCR assay. A mixture of 60 forward primers for TCR Vbeta segments and 13 reverse primers for TCR Jbeta segments was used in the multiplex PCR. The CDR3 region of rearranged TCR beta genes was amplified from genomic DNA by a multiplex PCR assay. The Illumina HiSeq System was used to sequence the amplified TCR beta libraries as 87-base-pair reads. The study's processing was this. Across the roughly 600 repertoires, a later analysis counted some 80 million unique TCR beta chains, roughly 11 million of which were shared by at least two donors. A nearest-neighbor algorithm error-corrected the raw reads and collapsed the reads into unique sequences, merging closely related sequences to remove PCR and sequencing errors. CDR3 sequences were aligned to IMGT reference sequences to assign V, D and J gene segments. For a sequence to be retained, at least a six-nucleotide match to both a V gene segment and a J gene segment was required. A rearrangement was called productive if the CDR3 had no stop codons and remained in frame with V and J, and every other rearrangement was called non-productive. Following IMGT convention, CDR3 was defined as the stretch from the second conserved V-encoded cysteine to the conserved J-encoded phenylalanine. The earlier analysis of 550 to 650 of the donors excluded any sequence lacking an unambiguous match to a single V gene segment. In an earlier analysis of roughly 500 of the donors, V segments were called functional above 56.7% productive rearrangements and were called segregating when the between-donor standard deviation exceeded 5%. A statistical classification framework was built to diagnose cytomegalovirus status from the catalog of TCR beta chain sequences. V and J gene assignment, in a later analysis, came from comparing TCR nucleotide sequences with IMGT/GENE-DB human TR gene sequences. Using the TCRdist pipeline, a later analysis assigned CDR3 sequences along with most-parsimonious VDJ recombination scenarios. In a later analysis, each TCR beta chain was defined by its CDR3 amino acid sequence together with its V-gene family, and reads lacking a unique V-gene family were excluded. A later analysis removed 592 highly shared, low-generation-probability nucleotide sequences to deal with suspected cross-contamination and a sequencing artifact. In a later analysis, a clonal expansion index was calculated for each public chain from normalized within-repertoire ranks of inferred template counts. A later analysis computed generation probabilities with a VDJ recombination model fitted to out-of-frame rearrangements, and checked the results against IGoR. A later analysis scored TCR-TCR, TCR-HLA and TCR-CMV co-occurrence with hypergeometric tests, applying a repertoire-size bias correction to TCR pairs. To estimate false discovery rates, a later analysis permuted the HLA or CMV assignments 20 times. In a later analysis, co-occurring TCRs were grouped using DBSCAN, with TCRdist sequence similarity added in when clustering inside HLA-allele-positive subsets. Co-occurrence clustering excluded repertoires with fewer than 30,000 or more than 120,000 public chains, plus five with anomalous nucleotide sharing. Not all clones reach the TCRdb copy of this immuneACCESS table, which keeps in-frame sequences only. Checked studies attribute under half of the gap to unresolved V genes and leave the rest unexplained. V and J calls and clone size are given by that table; D and trimming were obtained from the DNA. The sample contains around 75,000 clones, about 80% of them found a single time. The ten largest clones capture 3% to 3.5% of the sample.

CDR1 and CDR2 are read off the germline V gene as MDHEN and SYDVKM. V is pruned by 3 bases and J by 5 bases, leaving 3 bases of the junction without a gene match. The CDR3 contains 14 residues, cysteine and phenylalanine counted. Here the CDR3 DNA is all that survives: 42 bases in frame from base 1. The cohort comprised more than 550 healthy bone marrow donors. Cohort members were all nominally healthy when sampled, although unrecorded immune exposures were likely present. The donor tested CMV seronegative and was one of the 352 seronegative cohort members. A peripheral blood sample was provided by each donor, and peripheral blood mononuclear cells were used for TCR beta sequencing. The Qiagen DNeasy Blood Extraction Kit was used to extract genomic DNA from the blood cell samples. As regards this clone: This receptor's antigen is unknown. No much larger clonotype is one base removed from it; base qualities were not supplied.

The chain is encoded by TRBV28 joined to TRBJ2-1, and 8 junction bases match TRBD2. Sequencing was carried out using PBMCs. The clonotype originates from a man younger than 35 in good health and CMV-seronegative. The sequenced DNA is TGTGCCAGCAGTTTCGGCGGGGGGAACAATGAGCAGTTCTTC. It codes for CASSFGGGNNEQFF.